The clone carrying this T cell receptor beta chain was seen a handful of times. What it binds is unknown. These data belong to a study of response to subunit inactivated influenza vaccine. The CDR3 spans 12 residues. Germline CDR1 DFQATT, CDR2 SNEGSKA (reference sequence). Trimming removed 6 bases at V and 4 bases at J, with 12 bases between. Findings of the study overall: Seasonal influenza vaccination, on each occasion, was suggested by the authors to recruit few new T cells.

TCRdb called the RT-PCR reads again in MiXCR, with one record for every CDR3 protein. Found here are hundreds of thousands of distinct CDR3 sequences, approximately 14% of them singletons; the top ten hold more than 9%. The TCR sequence derives from a man in his fifties or sixties who received an inactivated influenza vaccine. The chain recombines TRBV20-1 with TRBJ1-1; D unresolved. The material was PBMCs from blood, obtained 11 to 12 days after vaccination. CDR3 DNA: TGCAGTGCGCCCCAGGTTTTCACTGAAGCTTTCTTT. Amino acids: CSAPQVFTEAFF.